This TCR beta chain was sequenced during a study of immune evolution from preneoplasia to lung adenocarcinoma. Here immunoSEQ multiplex PCR was the method, and the copy in TCRdb shows in-frame clones only, minus some. This table holds around 6,800 clones, roughly 69% found once. This clonotype originated in a donor aged 70 or older with lung adenocarcinoma. Some clones in this sample may be carry-over from other donors' samples. Input material: FFPE atypical adenomatous hyperplasia tissue from the lung. Subset defined: atypical adenomatous hyperplasia (AAH), lung preneoplasia.

CDR3 DNA sequence: TGCGCCAGCAGCTTGGCGCCCTCACCAGATCAGCCCCAGCATTTT. It codes for CASSLAPSPDQPQHF. The rearrangement joins TRBV5-1 to TRBJ1-5, with D hard to call. The CDR3 is 15 amino acids. Trimming stripped 0 bases from V and 5 bases from J, with 12 bases between. Looked up from germline, CDR1 is SGHRS and CDR2 is YFSETQ.